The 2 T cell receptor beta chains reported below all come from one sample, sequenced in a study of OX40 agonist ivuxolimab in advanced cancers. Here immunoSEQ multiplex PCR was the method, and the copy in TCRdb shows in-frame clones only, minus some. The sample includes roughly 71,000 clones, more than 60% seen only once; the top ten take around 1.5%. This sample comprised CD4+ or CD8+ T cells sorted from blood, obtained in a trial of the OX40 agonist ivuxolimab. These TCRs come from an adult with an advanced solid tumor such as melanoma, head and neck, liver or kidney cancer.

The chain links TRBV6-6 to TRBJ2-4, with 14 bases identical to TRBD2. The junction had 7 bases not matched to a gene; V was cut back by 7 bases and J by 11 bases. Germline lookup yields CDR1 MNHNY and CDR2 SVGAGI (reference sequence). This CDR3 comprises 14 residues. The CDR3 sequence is CASIRGLAGDFQYF. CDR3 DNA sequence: TGTGCCAGCATCAGGGGACTAGCGGGAGACTTTCAGTACTTC.

CDR3 residues: CASSRSGSSYEQYF. CDR3 nucleotide sequence: TGTGCCAGCAGCAGAAGCGGAAGCTCCTACGAGCAGTACTTC. The gene calls are TRBV9 and TRBJ2-7, with D perhaps TRBD2 (5 bases). Germline V gene sequence: CDR1 SGDLS, CDR2 YYNGEE. The CDR3 covers 14 residues. The germline V and J ends were trimmed by 4 bases and 0 bases, with 11 bases remaining between them.